This section outlines one TCR beta chain sequence together with its context. Uncontrolled infection, other autoimmune disease, pregnancy or lactation disqualified patients from enrolment. The data were taken from a study of T cells in Graves' hyperthyroidism and ophthalmopathy. V was trimmed by 4 bases and J by 3 bases, leaving 11 bases between them. Per germline, CDR1 SGHRS and CDR2 YFSETQ. This CDR3 has 15 amino acids. Authors of the study amplified TCR beta CDR3 regions from RNA transcripts. TCR CDR3 underwent first-round RT-PCR with the HTBI primer set. A single record per CDR3 protein comes from TCRdb applying MiXCR to the multiplex PCR reads. The sample comprises 610,000 or so distinct CDR3 sequences, 46% of which are singletons, and around 7.7% rests with the top ten.

This chain joins TRBV5-1 and TRBJ1-6; D is unclear. The receptor comes from a young woman with Graves' hyperthyroidism. Source material: peripheral blood or thyroid tissue (not recorded which). DNA of the CDR3: TGCGCCAGCAGCCTAGGACGGATCTATAATTCACCCCTCCACTTT. Amino acid sequence: CASSLGRIYNSPLHF.